Following are 10 T cell receptor beta chains from one sample sequenced in a study of neurological immune-mediated disorders. Time point: technical triplicate 3. TCRdb independently ran MiXCR on the 5' RACE reads; one entry per CDR3 protein. The data show 45,000 or so distinct CDR3 sequences, roughly 21% seen once. The specimen was PBMCs. The receptors were sampled from a man aged 55 to 69 with HTLV-1-associated myelopathy (HAM/TSP).

The sample holds a few counts of this clonotype. The chain uses TRBV5-8 and TRBJ1-5, with D unresolved. V gave up 2 bases and J gave up 0 bases, with 12 bases separating them. CDR3 length: 16 amino acids. Germline V CDR1 and CDR2: SGHTS, YDEGEE. The CDR3 sequence: CASSLSPAHSNQPQHF. As DNA, the CDR3 is TGTGCCAGCAGCTTAAGCCCAGCTCATAGCAATCAGCCCCAGCATTTT. The full variable domain, in which reference TRBV5-8 and TRBJ1-5 provide the parts outside the CDR3, is EAGVTQSPTHLIKTRGQQATLRCSPISGHTSVYWYQQALGLGLQFLLWYDEGEERNRGNFPPRFSGRQFPNYSSELNVNALELEDSALYLCASSLSPAHSNQPQHFGDGTRLSIL.

In its sample, this clonotype was seen many times. The chain joins TRBV28 to TRBJ1-4; 7 bases match TRBD1. Germline V gene data show CDR1 as MDHEN and CDR2 as SYDVKM. The CDR3 has 17 residues. J lost 8 bases, V lost 7 bases, and 19 bases had no gene match. CDR3 DNA sequence: TGTGCCAGCAACCCAGGGGGAATAGTAGGGACAACAGAAAAACTGTTTTTT. Amino acids: CASNPGGIVGTTEKLFF.

V usage is TRBV18 and J usage is TRBJ2-6; D is perhaps TRBD1 (6 bases). The CDR3 consists of 17 residues. Germline CDR1 KGHSH, CDR2 LQKENI. V was shortened by 3 bases and J by 0 bases, with 12 bases between the two germline ends. CDR3 protein: CASSPAGAISGANVLTF. As DNA, the CDR3 is TGTGCCAGCTCACCGGCAGGGGCCATCTCTGGGGCCAACGTCCTGACTTTC.

This clonotype was observed many times. The chain has TRBV12-3 or TRBV12-4 and TRBJ1-1, with 10 bases identical to TRBD1. The CDR3 length is 15 residues. After removal of 5 bases from V and 4 bases from J, the junction contained 7 bases not matched to a gene. The CDR3 protein is CASSLGQGGGTEAFF. The CDR3 DNA follows: TGTGCCAGCAGTCTCGGACAGGGGGGTGGCACTGAAGCTTTCTTT.

This clonotype was seen many times. The chain employs TRBV5-8 and TRBJ2-4; possibly TRBD2 for D (7 bases). The CDR3 runs to 14 residues. Between the trimmed V and J ends, which lost 0 bases and 7 bases, there was a span of 11 bases. CDR1 is SGHTS and CDR2 is YDEGEE in the germline V gene. The CDR3 DNA sequence: TGTGCCAGCAGCTTGGCTGGGAGGGGGAACATTCAGTACTTC. Translating it yields CASSLAGRGNIQYF.

The table lists this clonotype with many counts. The chain has TRBV7-2 and TRBJ2-7; possibly TRBD1 for D (6 bases). This CDR3 is built from 12 residues. V shed 8 bases and J shed 2 bases, with 10 bases lying between them. Per germline, CDR1 SGHTA and CDR2 FQGNSA. CDR3 region: CASRQGPYEQYF. The CDR3 DNA reads TGTGCCAGCCGCCAGGGGCCCTACGAGCAGTACTTC. The complete variable domain, with remaining parts taken from reference TRBV7-2 and TRBJ2-7, reads GAGVSQSPSNKVTEKGKDVELRCDPISGHTALYWYRQSLGQGLEFLIYFQGNSAPDKSGLPSDRFSAERTGGSVSTLTIQRTQQEDSAVYLCASRQGPYEQYFGPGTRLTVT.

This clonotype was seen at least ten times. The chain combines TRBV24-1 with TRBJ2-6; TRBD1 agrees at 8 bases. V lost 10 bases, J lost 1 base, and 11 bases stayed unmatched. Germline V CDR1 and CDR2: KGHDR, SFDVKD. The CDR3 spans 17 residues. The CDR3 region is CATGGRDRTSGANVLTF. The CDR3 DNA reads as TGTGCCACTGGAGGCAGGGACAGGACATCTGGGGCCAACGTCCTGACTTTC.

The sample holds many counts of this clonotype. The V and J genes are TRBV27 and TRBJ1-2, with 9 bases aligning to TRBD1. J gave up 3 bases and V 6 bases, and 8 bases lay outside the gene matches. This CDR3 has 15 residues. CDR1 is MNHEY and CDR2 is SMNVEV in the germline V gene (reference sequence). CDR3 bases: TGTGCCAGCAGGAAAGGACAGGGGAGGTACTATGGCTACACCTTC. Translating gives CASRKGQGRYYGYTF.

This chain links TRBV7-8 with TRBJ2-7; D could derive from TRBD1 or TRBD2 (5 bases each). Deletions cut 5 bases from V and 4 bases from J, with 12 bases between. The CDR3 totals 13 residues. The germline V gene encodes CDR1 SGHVS and CDR2 FQNEAQ. Here the CDR3 DNA reads TGTGCCAGCAGCCCCGGGGACCGGTACGAGCAGTACTTC. Encoded protein: CASSPGDRYEQYF.

In this sample, this clonotype turned up many times. This sequence joins TRBV3-1 and TRBJ1-1, with D hard to call. Trimming cost V 0 bases and J 4 bases, with 9 bases left between them. CDR1 is LGHDT, CDR2 YNNKEL, per germline (reference sequence). CDR3 length equals 14 residues. The CDR3 DNA reads TGTGCCAGCAGCCAAGACACGGGGAGCACTGAAGCTTTCTTT. This codes for CASSQDTGSTEAFF.